The rows below give T cell receptor beta chains drawn from one sample of a study of human T cells and chemical hapten exposure. One entry per CDR3 protein results from TCRdb running MiXCR on the RACE reads. The repertoire holds about 120,000 distinct CDR3 sequences, with about 11% as singletons. This material consisted of whole blood, taken in connection with sensitization to the hapten diphenylcyclopropenone (DPC). The receptors here all came from a woman aged 45-65 years with alopecia areata. Some clones in this sample may be carry-over from other donors' samples. Each CDR3 is given with its conserved first and last residue. The D gene is left open where the match is weak. Clone size is given for some rows only: seen once, a few or many times, or a class if the clone is expanded.

>TRBJ1-1|TRBV2|NA|NA
TGTGCCAGCAGTGTGGTGGAGGGCACTGAAGCTTTCTTT
CASSVVEGTEAFF
>TRBJ1-5|TRBV20-1|few|NA
TGCAGTGCTAGGAACGGGAGGGACCAGCCCCAGCATTTT
CSARNGRDQPQHF
>TRBJ2-3|TRBV5-1|many|NA
TGCGCCAGCAGCTTGGATGGGTTAAGCACAGATACGCAGTATTTT
CASSLDGLSTDTQYF
>TRBJ1-1|TRBV12-3/TRBV12-4|NA|TRBD1
TGTGCCAGTAACCGGGACAGGCGAGTTGAAGCTTTCTTT
CASNRDRRVEAFF
>TRBJ2-1|TRBV12-3/TRBV12-4|many|NA
TGTGCCAGCCGGGGACCGGCCAATGAGCAGTTCTTC
CASRGPANEQFF
>TRBJ2-3|TRBV3-1|few|NA
TGTGCCAGCAGTCCGCCGGGCCCGTCTGATACGCAGTATTTT
CASSPPGPSDTQYF
>TRBJ2-7|TRBV27|NA|NA
TGTGCCAGCAGTTTATGGGCGCCCAGCCGCGAGCAGTACTTC
CASSLWAPSREQYF
>TRBJ1-1|TRBV12-3/TRBV12-4|many|NA
TGTGCCAGCATCCTATTAATGGGCAGGATGAACACTGAAGCTTTCTTT
CASILLMGRMNTEAFF
>TRBJ2-1|TRBV12-3/TRBV12-4|NA|TRBD1
TGTGCCAGCAGTTCAGGGACAGGGGTCAATGAGCAGTTCTTC
CASSSGTGVNEQFF
>TRBJ1-5|TRBV7-2|NA|TRBD1
TGTGCCAGCAGCCCGGGGGACAGGGGCAATCAGCCCCAGCATTTT
CASSPGDRGNQPQHF
>TRBJ2-5|TRBV20-1|few|TRBD2
TGCAGTGCCACCGGACTAGCGGGGGGGCCGCAGACCCAGTACTTC
CSATGLAGGPQTQYF
>TRBJ1-2|TRBV12-3/TRBV12-4|NA|TRBD1
TGTGCCAGCAGTTTTACAGGGGGCTATGGCTACACCTTC
CASSFTGGYGYTF
>TRBJ1-1|TRBV7-9|many|TRBD1
TGTGCCATCCACAGGGGGCCCACTGAAGCTTTCTTT
CAIHRGPTEAFF
>TRBJ2-5|TRBV18|NA|TRBD1
TGTGCCAGCTCACCACCGAAACAGGGGCAAGAGACCCAGTACTTC
CASSPPKQGQETQYF
>TRBJ2-6|TRBV25-1|NA|TRBD1
TGTGCCAGCAGTGTCGACAGGGCCTCCTCTGGGGCCAACGTCCTGACTTTC
CASSVDRASSGANVLTF
>TRBJ1-3|TRBV3-1|few|NA
TGTGCCAGCAGCCAAGCCCACTCTGGAAACACCATATATTTT
CASSQAHSGNTIYF
>TRBJ2-5|TRBV27|many|NA
TGTGCCAGCAGTTTAGGGGGGACGGCCCAAGGCACCCAGTACTTC
CASSLGGTAQGTQYF